The 29 T cell receptor beta chains below come from one sample, sequenced in a study of PD-1 blockade in classical Hodgkin lymphoma. Every patient was affected by relapse after autologous stem cell transplantation, while exposure to brentuximab vedotin was not uniform. From thawed PBMCs, CD4+ T cells were purified using magnetic negative selection. Produced via immunoSEQ multiplex PCR; TCRdb's table is partial and in-frame only. The sample has fewer than 7,500 clones, around four fifths seen once. Here the sequenced sample was CD4+ T cells from blood, taken at baseline. The receptors were gathered from a human donor with classical Hodgkin lymphoma.

The V call is TRBV19, the J call TRBJ2-2; D possibly corresponds to TRBD1 (5 bases). This CDR3 has 17 amino acids. Trimming cost V 6 bases and J 0 bases, with 17 bases left between them. Germline V gives CDR1 LNHDA, CDR2 SQIVND (reference sequence). In DNA, the CDR3 is TGTGCCAGTAGCACGCTGACCAGGGTCGCGAACACCGGGGAGCTGTTTTTT. Protein sequence: CASSTLTRVANTGELFF.

The chain links TRBV10-3 to TRBJ2-5, with no clear D. The CDR3 is 11 amino acids. Per germline, CDR1 ENHRY and CDR2 SYGVKD. V lost 4 bases and J 2 bases, leaving 2 bases between the germline ends. This chain's CDR3 is CAISAQETQYF. The CDR3 bases are TGTGCCATCAGTGCGCAAGAGACCCAGTACTTC.

The chain recombines TRBV7-8 with TRBJ1-4, with D uncertain. The V and J ends lost 0 bases and 6 bases respectively, with 8 bases between them. This CDR3 region has 14 residues. Germline CDR1 reads SGHVS; CDR2 reads FQNEAQ. The CDR3 reads CASSLAGNDEKLFF. The CDR3 DNA reads TGTGCCAGCAGCTTAGCAGGGAATGATGAAAAACTGTTTTTT.

This chain uses TRBV28 with TRBJ2-7; 7 bases fit TRBD1. Germline-derived CDR1 and CDR2 are MDHEN and SYDVKM. This CDR3 spans 12 amino acids. The junction had 5 bases not matched to a gene; V was cut back by 6 bases and J by 6 bases. The CDR3 DNA follows: TGTGCCAGCAGGATGACAGGGTCCGAGCAGTACTTC. Amino acids: CASRMTGSEQYF. Based on the CDR3 plus reference TRBV28 and TRBJ2-7, the full variable domain is DVKVTQSSRYLVKRTGEKVFLECVQDMDHENMFWYRQDPGLGLRLIYFSYDVKMKEKGDIPEGYSVSREKKERFSLILESASTNQTSMYLCASRMTGSEQYFGPGTRLTVT.

The chain employs TRBV25-1 and TRBJ2-1; 11 bases line up with TRBD2. Trimming removed 5 bases from V and 2 bases from J; junction bases left unmatched: 8. This CDR3 has 17 residues. The germline V gene has CDR1 MGHDK and CDR2 SYGVNS. The DNA of the CDR3 is TGTGCCAGCAGTCCGACTAGCGGGATGTCCACCTACAATGAGCAGTTCTTC. Protein product: CASSPTSGMSTYNEQFF.

The chain has TRBV18 and TRBJ2-1; no reliable D call. Trimming cost V 3 bases and J 8 bases, with 8 bases left between them. In germline, CDR1 is KGHSH, CDR2 LQKENI. The CDR3 covers 12 residues. CDR3 loop: CASSPQAHEQFF. The CDR3, as DNA: TGTGCCAGCTCACCTCAGGCGCATGAGCAGTTCTTC.

The V call is TRBV5-1, the J call TRBJ2-7, with 10 bases that match TRBD1. Germline V gene lookup returns CDR1 SGHRS and CDR2 YFSETQ. The CDR3 is 14 amino acids. The V and J ends lost 3 bases and 6 bases, in that order; junction bases with no gene match: 6. Here the CDR3 DNA reads TGCGCCAGCAGCTCGGGGACAGGGGACCGCGAGCAGTACTTC. Translated: CASSSGTGDREQYF.

This rearrangement joins TRBV18 to TRBJ1-5, with 10 bases identical to TRBD1. This CDR3 comprises 18 residues. Trimming cost V 1 base and J 0 bases; bases outside gene matches: 6. Germline-derived CDR1 and CDR2 are KGHSH and LQKENI. The CDR3 DNA is TGTGCCAGCTCACCACAGACAGGGGGCCCTTATAGCAATCAGCCCCAGCATTTT. This encodes CASSPQTGGPYSNQPQHF.

The chain recombines TRBV2 with TRBJ1-5; a weak D match, TRBD1 (5 bases). Germline CDR1 reads SNHLY; CDR2 reads FYNNEI. The CDR3 has 15 residues. The V and J ends lost 4 bases and 0 bases respectively, with 10 bases between them. The CDR3 loop reads CASSAGPYSNQPQHF. Written as DNA, the CDR3 is TGTGCCAGCAGTGCGGGGCCGTATAGCAATCAGCCCCAGCATTTT.

This clone was seen a single time. The CDR3 sequence: CASSLGIGESTGYTF. DNA of the CDR3: TGTGCCAGCAGCTTAGGTATTGGGGAAAGTACAGGCTACACCTTC. J is TRBJ1-2 and V is TRBV7-8; D gene unclear. This CDR3 region has 15 residues. Looked up from germline, CDR1 is SGHVS and CDR2 is FQNEAQ. Trimming stripped 1 base from V and 8 bases from J, with 17 bases between. The whole variable domain, remainder taken from reference TRBV7-8 and TRBJ1-2, is GAGVSQSPRYKVAKRGQDVALRCDPISGHVSLFWYQQALGQGPEFLTYFQNEAQLDKSGLPSDRFFAERPEGSVSTLKIQRTQQEDSAVYLCASSLGIGESTGYTFGSGTRLTVV.

A few counts support this clone. This chain connects TRBV7-9 to TRBJ2-7; D unclear. V was pared by 1 base and J by 6 bases, with 4 bases between. This CDR3 region has 11 residues. Germline V CDR1 and CDR2: SEHNR, FQNEAQ (reference sequence). CDR3 in DNA: TGTGCCAGCAGCTTAGTCTCCGAGCAGTACTTC. This sequence encodes CASSLVSEQYF. The full variable domain, in which reference TRBV7-9 and TRBJ2-7 provide the parts outside the CDR3, is DTGVSQNPRHKITKRGQNVTFRCDPISEHNRLYWYRQTLGQGPEFLTYFQNEAQLEKSRLLSDRFSAERPKGSFSTLEIQRTEQGDSAMYLCASSLVSEQYFGPGTRLTVT.

The chain uses TRBV29-1 and TRBJ2-7; D unresolved. This CDR3 is built from 11 residues. The V gene lost 4 bases and the J gene lost 3 bases, with 7 bases spanning the gap. Germline CDR1 reads SQVTM; CDR2 reads ANQGSEA. This CDR3 is CSVAYRYEQYF. The CDR3 DNA reads as TGCAGCGTTGCGTATCGCTACGAGCAGTACTTC.

A single count supports this clone. This sequence joins TRBV5-1 and TRBJ2-7, with D hard to call. The CDR3 covers 11 residues. Germline values: CDR1 SGHRS, CDR2 YFSETQ. Trimming left V 4 bases short and J 5 bases short, with 7 bases between. The CDR3 sequence is CASSIHHEQYF. CDR3 nucleotides: TGCGCCAGCAGCATTCACCACGAGCAGTACTTC.

The chain links TRBV25-1 to TRBJ2-7, with no clear D. The CDR3 contains 15 residues. The V and J ends lost 1 base and 5 bases respectively, with 15 bases between them. Germline assignment: CDR1 MGHDK and CDR2 SYGVNS. The CDR3 is CASSESGRSNHEQYF. The CDR3 region has the DNA TGTGCCAGCAGTGAATCGGGCAGGTCTAACCACGAGCAGTACTTC.

CDR3 amino acids: CASSPTVMNTEAFF. CDR3 coding DNA: TGCGCCAGCAGCCCGACAGTTATGAACACTGAAGCTTTCTTT. The chain uses TRBV5-1 and TRBJ1-1; TRBD1 is a possible D gene (5 bases). Trimming took off 4 bases at V and 0 bases at J, with 10 bases between the two ends. The germline V gene has CDR1 SGHRS and CDR2 YFSETQ. The CDR3 spans 14 residues. Full variable domain (remainder filled in from reference TRBV5-1 and TRBJ1-1): KAGVTQTPRYLIKTRGQQVTLSCSPISGHRSVSWYQQTPGQGLQFLFEYFSETQRNKGNFPGRFSGRQFSNSRSEMNVSTLELGDSALYLCASSPTVMNTEAFFGQGTRLTVV.

The chain is built from TRBV6-1 and TRBJ1-1; D is ambiguous. The V gene lost 6 bases and the J gene lost 2 bases, with 13 bases spanning the gap. The CDR3 has 14 residues. Germline CDR1 and CDR2: MNHNS and SASEGT. The CDR3 DNA reads as TGTGCCAGCAGAGCCCTTCTAAGCAACACTGAAGCTTTCTTT. Its translation: CASRALLSNTEAFF.

The chain has TRBV6-1 and TRBJ2-7; no clear D gene. With 4 bases removed from V and 5 bases from J, the gap between germline ends came to 9 bases. This CDR3 is built from 12 residues. The germline gives CDR1 MNHNS, CDR2 SASEGT. CDR3 coding DNA: TGTGCCAGCAGTGTACGACCCGACGAGCAGTACTTC. This sequence encodes CASSVRPDEQYF.

This chain links TRBV5-1 with TRBJ2-7; 8 positions match TRBD1. The CDR3 spans 14 residues. V was clipped by 2 bases and J by 6 bases; unmatched bases: 7. Germline V gene sequence: CDR1 SGHRS, CDR2 YFSETQ. The CDR3 loop is CASSFNRGVGEQYF. The CDR3 region has the DNA TGCGCCAGCAGCTTCAACAGGGGGGTCGGCGAGCAGTACTTC.

The J gene is TRBJ2-3, the V gene TRBV28; D gene ambiguous. The length of the CDR3 is 12 residues. The V end lost 4 bases, the J end lost 2 bases, and 4 bases lay between the germline ends. The V gene's germline CDR1 is MDHEN and CDR2 SYDVKM. The CDR3 is CASSSHTDTQYF. CDR3 nucleotides: TGTGCCAGCAGTTCCCACACAGATACGCAGTATTTT. The whole variable domain, filled in from reference TRBV28 and TRBJ2-3, reads DVKVTQSSRYLVKRTGEKVFLECVQDMDHENMFWYRQDPGLGLRLIYFSYDVKMKEKGDIPEGYSVSREKKERFSLILESASTNQTSMYLCASSSHTDTQYFGPGTRLTVL.

The chain combines TRBV6-5 with TRBJ2-6; 7 positions match TRBD1. The CDR3 runs to 15 residues. V dropped 5 bases and J dropped 2; count of bases not matched to a gene: 3. Germline CDR1 MNHEY, CDR2 SVGAGI. For the CDR3, the DNA is TGTGCCAGCAGTAAAGGGGGCGCTGGGGCCAACGTCCTGACTTTC. The encoded protein is CASSKGGAGANVLTF.

There are a few counts of this clone. The V and J genes are TRBV28 and TRBJ1-5; D not certain. Germline CDR1 and CDR2: MDHEN and SYDVKM. The V gene lost 5 bases and the J gene lost 3 bases, with 8 bases spanning the gap. The CDR3 covers 13 residues. The CDR3 DNA reads as TGTGCCAGCAGTAGTACTGCCAATCAGCCCCAGCATTTT. Protein product: CASSSTANQPQHF.

The chain is built from TRBV9 and TRBJ2-1; 7 positions match TRBD1. The ends lost 3 bases at V and 7 bases at J; junction bases unmatched: 10. The CDR3 has 15 residues. Germline V gene sequence: CDR1 SGDLS, CDR2 YYNGEE. The CDR3 region has the DNA TGTGCCAGCAGCGGAAGACAGGGTCCTTTGAATGAGCAGTTCTTC. Translation: CASSGRQGPLNEQFF.

V usage is TRBV18 and J usage is TRBJ1-5; perhaps TRBD1 as D (6 bases). Germline values: CDR1 KGHSH, CDR2 LQKENI. CDR3 length: 15 amino acids. Trimming took off 4 bases at V and 4 bases at J, with 14 bases between the two ends. CDR3 sequence (DNA): TGTGCCAGCTCACTTGTTACAGGGCCGAATCAGCCCCAGCATTTT. Translating gives CASSLVTGPNQPQHF.

The chain has TRBV5-6 and TRBJ2-7; TRBD2 might be the D (6 bases). Trimming pared 2 bases from V and 2 bases from J, leaving 14 bases between. The CDR3 sequence is 15 residues long. Per the germline V gene, CDR1 is SGHDT and CDR2 is YYEEEE. In nucleotides, the CDR3 is TGTGCCAGCAGCTTCCGCGGGAACCGGGCCTACGAGCAGTACTTC. Protein: CASSFRGNRAYEQYF.

The chain is built from TRBV29-1 and TRBJ2-3; D gene unclear. This CDR3 contains 10 residues. V shed 7 bases and J shed 1 base, with 3 bases lying between them. From germline, CDR1 is SQVTM and CDR2 ANQGSEA. The CDR3 sequence: CSGGTDTQYF. As DNA, the CDR3 is TGCAGCGGTGGCACAGATACGCAGTATTTT.

V gene TRBV6-6 combines with J gene TRBJ1-5, with a weak D call TRBD1 (6 bases). Trimming removed 8 bases from V and 4 bases from J, with 9 bases in between. Germline values: CDR1 MNHNY, CDR2 SVGAGI (reference sequence). The CDR3 spans 12 residues. The CDR3 loop is CASGGPNQPQHF. In DNA, the CDR3 is TGTGCCAGCGGGGGGCCGAATCAGCCCCAGCATTTT.

This rearrangement joins TRBV27 to TRBJ2-7, with D uncertain. This CDR3 has 13 residues. Germline assignment: CDR1 MNHEY and CDR2 SMNVEV (reference sequence). Trimming left V 0 bases short and J 0 bases short, with 3 bases between. CDR3 bases: TGTGCCAGCAGTTTATCCCCCTCCTACGAGCAGTACTTC. Amino acid sequence: CASSLSPSYEQYF.

The chain is built from TRBV6-5 and TRBJ1-2; no reliable D call. Trimming pared 5 bases from V and 8 bases from J, leaving 18 bases between. The CDR3 length is 14 residues. The germline gives CDR1 MNHEY, CDR2 SVGAGI. Here the CDR3 reads CASSTPGVFWGYTF. CDR3 nucleotides: TGTGCCAGCAGTACTCCCGGAGTCTTCTGGGGCTACACCTTC.

The chain recombines TRBV18 with TRBJ2-7; D is uncertain. The V and J ends lost 3 bases and 3 bases respectively, with 12 bases between them. The CDR3 totals 14 residues. Per the germline V gene, CDR1 is KGHSH and CDR2 is LQKENI. The CDR3, as DNA: TGTGCCAGCTCACCCCAGGCTGTAGTCTACGAGCAGTACTTC. Residues: CASSPQAVVYEQYF.